These T cell receptor beta chains were read from a single sample in a study of blood T cells in healthy people across ages. TCRdb passed the 5' RACE reads through MiXCR, listing each CDR3 protein once. There are 1.5 million to 2 million distinct CDR3 sequences in the sample; over 25% occur only once, and over 7% lies in the top ten. The specimen sequenced was blood. The receptors come from a woman in her 30s in good health. CDR3s include the opening cysteine and the closing phenylalanine or tryptophan.

CDR3 protein	V gene	J gene
CSVEQVRETQYF	TRBV29-1	TRBJ2-5
CSVYLSSGGANVLTF	TRBV29-1	TRBJ2-6
CATSGAGGELGYTF	TRBV24-1	TRBJ1-2
CASSLAGGRGAYNEQFF	TRBV11-2	TRBJ2-1
CATSRDWGRDSIHEQYF	TRBV15	TRBJ2-7
CASSPPGQLAKNIQYF	TRBV7-9	TRBJ2-4
CATSDNAGRLETQYF	TRBV24-1	TRBJ2-5
CASSASRGWWETQYF	TRBV25-1	TRBJ2-5
CASWRGGAVDTQYF	TRBV10-2	TRBJ2-3
CSAKGALRTDTQYF	TRBV20-1	TRBJ2-3
CSGTDRAGYEQFF	TRBV29-1	TRBJ2-1
CASSFAFSRVRTFQETQYF	TRBV5-5	TRBJ2-5
CSAKRGGYEQYF	TRBV20-1	TRBJ2-7
CSARDLIPYEQYF	TRBV29-1	TRBJ2-7
CASSPSATGDYGYTF	TRBV7-6	TRBJ1-2
CASSQRPTGESTDTQYF	TRBV4-1	TRBJ2-3
CASSLMGTYNEQFF	TRBV7-2	TRBJ2-1
CASGTGGTSGNQPQHF	TRBV6-6	TRBJ1-5
CASSFGREWEQYF	TRBV6-6	TRBJ2-4
CASSLNGYNEQFF	TRBV28	TRBJ2-1
CASSSLWLTERFSYEQYF	TRBV5-5	TRBJ2-7
CASSRGQGPDTQYF	TRBV3-1	TRBJ2-3
CASSGTGQSYEQYF	TRBV5-1	TRBJ2-7
CASRPDRGRYNEQFF	TRBV7-9	TRBJ2-1
CAVFRREGYEQYF	TRBV2	TRBJ2-7
CSASPNDRNTEAFF	TRBV20-1	TRBJ1-1
CASSSNGETQYF	TRBV28	TRBJ2-5
CASSFLAGEQQETQYF	TRBV7-7	TRBJ2-5
CASSPLYQPQHF	TRBV3-1	TRBJ1-5
CASSLIHVTGELFF	TRBV5-1	TRBJ2-2
CASSPTTPELVFYEQFF	TRBV2	TRBJ2-1
CSARVPSESYNEQFF	TRBV20-1	TRBJ2-1
CASRYGTSSVQFF	TRBV12-3/TRBV12-4	TRBJ2-1
CATESRRDRDSNQPQHF	TRBV24-1	TRBJ1-5
CSAHSTKNIQYF	TRBV29-1	TRBJ2-4
CASSPWGGPNEQFF	TRBV4-1	TRBJ2-1
CTSSPAVGTGVVNEQFF	TRBV7-9	TRBJ2-1
CSAGAPGHIEQYF	TRBV20-1	TRBJ2-7
CATSREGSSAQHF	TRBV15	TRBJ1-5
CASRLLRDRVHEQYF	TRBV6-1	.
CASTDLAGGPGETQYF	TRBV10-2	TRBJ2-5
CSVAGVITDTQYF	TRBV29-1	TRBJ2-3
CVSSASGNEQFF	TRBV9	TRBJ2-1
CASSQTGGWGEKLFF	TRBV4-3	TRBJ1-4
CASRLGGVEGYTF	TRBV7-9	TRBJ1-2
CASSDPGQGGSYEQYF	TRBV2	TRBJ2-7
CSAPPIAGVSLTDTQYF	TRBV20-1	TRBJ2-3
CASSYAGQTYEQYF	TRBV6-6	TRBJ2-7
CASLAGQGPPIPDTQYF	TRBV5-1	TRBJ2-3
CASIVSGGGDTQYF	TRBV12-3/TRBV12-4	TRBJ2-3
CASRVTGLVAYEQFF	TRBV11-2	TRBJ2-1
CSVEDQRLQRYEQYF	TRBV29-1	TRBJ2-7
CASSAILTTDTQYF	TRBV2	TRBJ2-3
CAGIPRAQLTYEQFF	TRBV7-2	TRBJ2-1
CASSANRGSAAFF	TRBV9	TRBJ1-1